This record covers a single T cell receptor (beta chain). Its binding antigen is unknown. Per-base qualities were not stored, and no clone one base away is much larger. Whole blood was collected in K2EDTA tubes by collaborating institutions according to the institutions' own protocols. For TCRbeta analysis, collaborators shipped samples as frozen whole blood, isolated PBMCs, or DNA extracted from either of those sample types. The sample is drawn from a study of blood T cell repertoires in COVID-19 (dated by TCRdb to the early 2020s). At the level of the whole study: Collaborator samples came from the United States, Italy and Spain and covered acute and convalescent phases of COVID-19. Nearly every sample came with metadata listing a de-identified subject ID, COVID-19 status, age in years and sex. Where HLA class I and class II types were available, the types were taken from metadata supplied by the sample provider, not from assay-based typing. The dataset comprised deeply sampled blood TCRbeta repertoires from subjects exposed to, actively infected with, or recovered from COVID-19. The material from the prospective study consisted of cDNA or gDNA derived from T cells, B-cell-depleted T cells, or PBMCs. The repertoires were made available in a free public database intended to serve as a resource for research on the immune response to SARS-CoV-2. The samples were drawn from the first 160 participants of the ongoing ImmuneRACE study and from 950 to 1,500 subjects provided by 6 global collaborators. Overall study outcomes, separate from this receptor: The quantity of clinical and demographic metadata differed by source and by participant and was supplied without curation.

TCRbeta CDR3 regions were amplified from genomic DNA using the immunoSEQ Assay, a bias-controlled multiplex PCR. Per the authors' processing: Nucleated cell counts per sample were estimated from amplification of reference gene primers within the assay. To quantify the absolute abundance of each unique TCRbeta CDR3 rearrangement, sequence reads were collapsed and filtered. Productive Simpson clonality was computed per sample as the square root of Simpson's diversity index over productive rearrangements. As stored in TCRdb, this immuneACCESS dataset retains in-frame rearrangements with V and J assigned. A fraction of the clones does not appear; measured against another copy, unresolved V genes explain less than half of the discrepancy, and the remainder lacks a known reason. V and J calls and clone size are copied from that table; D and trimming were computed from the DNA. The sample data list under 120,000 clones, and 85% of these were observed just once. Of the sample, approximately 2.1% is held by the ten largest clones.

Sequenced: peripheral blood. The sequence was obtained from a human donor in a cohort sampled during active COVID-19.

The CDR3 sequence is CASSLAGAGNTIYF. The nucleotide sequence reads TGTGCCAGCAGTCTCGCAGGGGCTGGAAACACCATATATTTT. Recombination connected TRBV5-4 to TRBJ1-3, with a tentative D gene TRBD1 over 6 matching bases. The CDR3 starts with the cysteine, ends with the phenylalanine, and has 14 residues. Only the CDR3 DNA is retained, 42 bases long and in frame from the first base. The germline V gene (reference sequence) specifies SGHNT as CDR1 and YYREEE as CDR2. Trimming costs V 5 bases and J 2 bases, and their ends lie 11 bases apart. This CDR3, with the reference TRBV5-4 and TRBJ1-3 proteins standing in past its ends, gives the full variable domain ETGVTQSPTHLIKTRGQQVTLRCSSQSGHNTVSWYQQALGQGPQFIFQYYREEENGRGNFPPRFSGLQFPNYSSELNVNALELDDSALYLCASSLAGAGNTIYFGEGSWLTVV.